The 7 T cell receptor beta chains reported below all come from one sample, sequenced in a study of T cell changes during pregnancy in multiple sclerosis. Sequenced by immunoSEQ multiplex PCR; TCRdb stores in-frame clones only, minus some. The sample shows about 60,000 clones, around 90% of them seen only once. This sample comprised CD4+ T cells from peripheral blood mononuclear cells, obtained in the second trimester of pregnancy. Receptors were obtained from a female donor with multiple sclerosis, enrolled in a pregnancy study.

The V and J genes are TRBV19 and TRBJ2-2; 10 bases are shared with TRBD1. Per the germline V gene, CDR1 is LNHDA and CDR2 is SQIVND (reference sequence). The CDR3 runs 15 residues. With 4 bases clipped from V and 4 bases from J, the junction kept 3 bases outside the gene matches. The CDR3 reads CASSTRTGGTGELFF. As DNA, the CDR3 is TGTGCCAGTAGTACCCGGACAGGGGGCACCGGGGAGCTGTTTTTT.

In DNA, the CDR3 is TGTGCCAGCAGACAGGGGGCATCCGGGGAGCTGTTTTTT. Residues: CASRQGASGELFF. The chain joins TRBV11-3 to TRBJ2-2, with 9 positions matching TRBD1. Unmatched junction bases numbered 2, after V lost 6 bases and J lost 6 bases. The CDR3 covers 13 residues. The V gene's germline CDR1 is SGHNT and CDR2 YENEEA.

The CDR3 region has the DNA TGTGCCTGGACCCTCCGGGACAGTAATGAAAAACTGTTTTTT. It is translated as CAWTLRDSNEKLFF. This chain joins TRBV30 and TRBJ1-4, with 7 bases fitting TRBD1. The length of the CDR3 is 14 residues. The J segment lost 4 bases and the V segment lost 4 bases, leaving 6 bases of the junction unmatched. Germline V lookup: CDR1 GTSNPN, CDR2 SVGIG (reference sequence).

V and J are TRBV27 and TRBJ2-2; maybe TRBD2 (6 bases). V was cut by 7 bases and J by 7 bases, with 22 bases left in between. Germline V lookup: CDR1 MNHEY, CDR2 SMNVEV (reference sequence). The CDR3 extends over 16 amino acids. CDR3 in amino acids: CASTPLWGESDGELFF. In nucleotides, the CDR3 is TGTGCCAGCACCCCTTTATGGGGGGAATCTGACGGGGAGCTGTTTTTT.

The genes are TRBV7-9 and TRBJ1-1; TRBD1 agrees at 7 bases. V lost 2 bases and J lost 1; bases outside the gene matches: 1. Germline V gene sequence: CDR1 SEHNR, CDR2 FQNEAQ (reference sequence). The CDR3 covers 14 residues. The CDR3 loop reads CASSLWTGNTEAFF. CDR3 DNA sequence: TGTGCCAGCAGCTTATGGACAGGGAACACTGAAGCTTTCTTT.

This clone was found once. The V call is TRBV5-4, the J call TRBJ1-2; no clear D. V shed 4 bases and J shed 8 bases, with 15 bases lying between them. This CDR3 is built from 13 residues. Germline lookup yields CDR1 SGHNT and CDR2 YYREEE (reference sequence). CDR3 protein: CASSVPDSGGYTF. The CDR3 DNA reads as TGTGCCAGCAGCGTGCCGGACTCCGGCGGCTACACCTTC. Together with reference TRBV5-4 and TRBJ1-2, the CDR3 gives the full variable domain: ETGVTQSPTHLIKTRGQQVTLRCSSQSGHNTVSWYQQALGQGPQFIFQYYREEENGRGNFPPRFSGLQFPNYSSELNVNALELDDSALYLCASSVPDSGGYTFGSGTRLTVV.

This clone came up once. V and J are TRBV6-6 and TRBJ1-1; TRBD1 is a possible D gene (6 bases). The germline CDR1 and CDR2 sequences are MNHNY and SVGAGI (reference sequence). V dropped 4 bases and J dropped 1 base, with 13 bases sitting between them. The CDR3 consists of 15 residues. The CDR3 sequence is CASSSLNRANTEAFF. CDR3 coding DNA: TGTGCCAGCAGTTCCCTCAACAGGGCGAACACTGAAGCTTTCTTT.